Given below is one T cell receptor beta chain in context. The source of the sample is a study of T cells in Graves' hyperthyroidism and ophthalmopathy. RNA transcripts were the template for amplifying TCR beta CDR3 regions. RT-PCR in the first round (using the HTBI primer set) targeted the TCR CDR3. A single record per CDR3 protein comes from TCRdb applying MiXCR to the multiplex PCR reads. The sample contains around 340,000 distinct CDR3 sequences, about 15% of which appear only once. V was clipped by 2 bases and J by 1 base, with 11 bases between them. The germline V gene has CDR1 LNHNV and CDR2 YYDKDF (reference sequence). The CDR3 loop spans 15 amino acids.

This receptor was obtained from a man aged 25-40 years with Graves' hyperthyroidism. The chain recombines TRBV15 with TRBJ2-5, with D perhaps TRBD2 (6 bases). The sample taken for sequencing was blood. In DNA, the CDR3 is TGTGCCACCAGCAGACGCCGGGACTTCCAAGAGACCCAGTACTTC. Translation gives CATSRRRDFQETQYF.